In its sample, the clone carrying this T cell receptor beta chain was seen a few times. Its specificity is not known. Sample time point: week 35, safety follow-up. It was 300 ug of mutant IDH1 20-mer peptide that made up each vaccine dose, given with topical imiquimod. Patients received eight vaccinations in weeks 1, 3, 5, 7, 11, 15, 19, 23. Only in-frame clones appear in the TCRdb table, and some are missing; sequencing was by immunoSEQ multiplex PCR. This table holds about 32,000 clones, about 80% found once. Germline V CDR1 and CDR2: SNHLY, FYNNEI. Trimming pared 3 bases from V and 6 bases from J, leaving 11 bases between. CDR3 length: 13 residues. The data stem from a study of a mutant IDH1 vaccine in newly diagnosed glioma. Looking at the study overall: Vaccine administration was initiated 4-6 weeks following radiotherapy alone, or with temozolomide cycles. Most patients had received both radiotherapy and temozolomide, the prior options being radiotherapy, temozolomide, or both.

The clonotype was recovered from a man aged 35 to 55 with glioma. Some clones in this sample may be carry-over from other donors' samples. The specimen was PBMCs, collected from a glioma patient whose treatment included an IDH1 peptide vaccine. The J gene is TRBJ1-1, the V gene TRBV2; possibly TRBD1 for D (6 bases). CDR3 sequence: CASSETGASEAFF. CDR3 bases: TGTGCCAGCAGTGAGACGGGGGCGTCTGAAGCTTTCTTT.